The entry below describes one TCR beta chain. The target antigen is unknown. Extractions gave at least 6 micrograms of total RNA per sample. The CDR3 spans 12 residues. The germline V gene has CDR1 MNHEY and CDR2 SMNVEV (reference sequence). Trimming cost V 3 bases and J 10 bases, with 10 bases left between them. This specimen belongs to a study of blood T cells in healthy people across ages. Primed by a sample-barcoded 5' primer and a J-beta primer mix, a second PCR proceeded for about 6 to 12 cycles. TCRdb passed the 5' RACE reads through MiXCR, listing each CDR3 protein once. The sample lists fewer than 2,000,000 distinct CDR3 sequences; 34% were seen once. Points from the study as a whole: The percentage of naive T cells correlated strongly with TCR beta diversity. When one million T cells were used, diversity estimates were thought to be underestimates. PBMCs that were unsorted prevented a conclusive naive versus antigen-experienced comparison.

This TCR derives from a woman aged 25-40 years in good health. The rearrangement uses TRBV27 and TRBJ2-1; either TRBD1 or TRBD2 may fit D (6 bases each). The sequenced sample was blood. The CDR3 DNA reads TGTGCCAGCAGTTTTCGGGGGCGGGAGCAGTTCTTC. It translates to CASSFRGREQFF.